These 11 T cell receptor beta chains came from one sample sequenced in a study of blood T cell repertoires in COVID-19. TCRdb's table, derived via immunoSEQ multiplex PCR, lists solely in-frame clones and lacks some. The profile shows under 200,000 clones, roughly 82% of them singletons. The sequencing sample was made of PBMCs or T cells enriched from blood (not recorded which). The receptors were gathered from a woman aged 55-70 years with acute COVID-19.

The CDR3 DNA reads as TGTGCCAGCAGTGACGGGAGACAGGGTGTTAATTCACCCCTCCACTTT. Translating gives CASSDGRQGVNSPLHF. V and J are TRBV6-4 and TRBJ1-6, with 7 nucleotides matching TRBD1. Trimming at V came to 2 bases and at J to 6 bases, leaving 7 bases not matched to a gene. The V gene's germline CDR1 is MRHNA and CDR2 SNTAGT. The CDR3 length is 16 residues.

This clone appeared a single time. V usage is TRBV10-1 and J usage is TRBJ2-7; 7 bases align to TRBD1. Germline lookup yields CDR1 WNHNN and CDR2 SYGVQD (reference sequence). Losses at the gene ends were 5 bases for V and 0 bases for J; bases not matched to a gene: 4. The CDR3 contains 14 residues. The CDR3 reads CASSLGTASYEQYF. CDR3 bases: TGCGCCAGCAGTCTAGGGACAGCCTCCTACGAGCAGTACTTC.

This chain joins TRBV11-2 and TRBJ2-1, with D possibly being TRBD1 (6 bases). Germline-derived CDR1 and CDR2 are SGHAT and FQNNGV. V lost 5 bases, J lost 9 bases, and 14 bases lay in between. The CDR3 loop spans 13 amino acids. The CDR3 loop reads CASSPNRDGEQFF. CDR3 bases: TGTGCCAGCAGCCCCAACAGGGACGGTGAGCAGTTCTTC. Full variable domain (outside the CDR3, taken from reference TRBV11-2 and TRBJ2-1): EAGVAQSPRYKIIEKRQSVAFWCNPISGHATLYWYQQILGQGPKLLIQFQNNGVVDDSQLPKDRFSAERLKGVDSTLKIQPAKLEDSAVYLCASSPNRDGEQFFGPGTRLTVL.

This chain links TRBV6-5 with TRBJ2-1; D uncertain. The CDR3 consists of 14 residues. Germline lookup yields CDR1 MNHEY and CDR2 SVGAGI. Trimming stripped 2 bases from V and 1 base from J, with 6 bases between. The CDR3, as DNA: TGTGCCAGCAGTTACCAGGTATCCTACAATGAGCAGTTCTTC. Its translation is CASSYQVSYNEQFF.

The chain carries TRBV19 and TRBJ1-5, with D tentatively TRBD1 (5 bases). The CDR3 runs 15 residues. V was trimmed by 6 bases and J by 0 bases, leaving 12 bases between them. CDR1 and CDR2 from the germline V gene are LNHDA and SQIVND (reference sequence). CDR3 residues: CASRSGGTSNQPQHF. In nucleotides, the CDR3 is TGTGCCAGTAGGTCCGGGGGGACTAGCAATCAGCCCCAGCATTTT.

J is TRBJ1-5 and V is TRBV3-1 (or the pseudogene TRBV3-2), with D hard to call. CDR1 LGHDT and CDR2 YNNKEL come from the germline V gene (reference sequence). The CDR3 contains 12 residues. The V and J ends lost 6 bases and 4 bases respectively, with 7 bases between them. The CDR3 spells CASSHFNQPQHF. CDR3 DNA sequence: TGTGCCAGCAGTCATTTTAATCAGCCCCAGCATTTT.

CDR3 sequence (DNA): TGTGCCACACTGGCGGGAGTCTCCGGGGAGCTGTTTTTT. This translates into CATLAGVSGELFF. The chain has TRBV19 and TRBJ2-2; 7 bases line up with TRBD2. The V segment lost 10 bases and the J segment 6 bases; nucleotides outside the gene matches: 8. Per germline, CDR1 LNHDA and CDR2 SQIVND (reference sequence). CDR3 length equals 13 residues.

This clone was seen a single time. The gene calls are TRBV19 and TRBJ1-6; 9 bases match TRBD1. This CDR3 contains 16 residues. The V and J ends lost 4 bases and 7 bases, in that order; junction bases with no gene match: 8. The germline V gene encodes CDR1 LNHDA and CDR2 SQIVND (reference sequence). This chain's CDR3 is CASSTQQGAKNSPLHF. The CDR3 region has the DNA TGTGCCAGTAGTACCCAACAGGGGGCAAAGAATTCACCCCTCCACTTT.

This clone turned up a few times. The gene calls are TRBV7-2 and TRBJ2-4; 12 bases agree with TRBD2. The CDR3 length is 17 residues. With V trimmed by 4 bases and J by 4 bases, 8 bases remained unmatched. The germline gives CDR1 SGHTA, CDR2 FQGNSA. This CDR3 is CASSSSDGTSGKNIQYF. CDR3 bases: TGTGCCAGCAGCTCTAGCGATGGGACTAGCGGGAAAAACATTCAGTACTTC.

This clone was picked up one time. The J gene is TRBJ2-5, the V gene TRBV18; no reliable D call. Germline CDR1 reads KGHSH; CDR2 reads LQKENI. The CDR3 covers 13 residues. Trimming took off 5 bases at V and 1 base at J, with 8 bases between the two ends. The CDR3: CASSGHLQETQYF. CDR3 DNA: TGTGCCAGCTCAGGGCACCTCCAAGAGACCCAGTACTTC.

This clone showed up just a few times. The chain employs TRBV6-5 and TRBJ1-2, with D possibly matching TRBD1 (6 bases). Germline V lookup: CDR1 MNHEY, CDR2 SVGAGI. Trimming removed 10 bases from V and 1 base from J, with 19 bases in between. The CDR3 runs to 15 residues. CDR3 protein: CATKPRGLDNYGYTF. Here the CDR3 DNA reads TGTGCCACCAAGCCTAGGGGGTTAGATAACTATGGCTACACCTTC.